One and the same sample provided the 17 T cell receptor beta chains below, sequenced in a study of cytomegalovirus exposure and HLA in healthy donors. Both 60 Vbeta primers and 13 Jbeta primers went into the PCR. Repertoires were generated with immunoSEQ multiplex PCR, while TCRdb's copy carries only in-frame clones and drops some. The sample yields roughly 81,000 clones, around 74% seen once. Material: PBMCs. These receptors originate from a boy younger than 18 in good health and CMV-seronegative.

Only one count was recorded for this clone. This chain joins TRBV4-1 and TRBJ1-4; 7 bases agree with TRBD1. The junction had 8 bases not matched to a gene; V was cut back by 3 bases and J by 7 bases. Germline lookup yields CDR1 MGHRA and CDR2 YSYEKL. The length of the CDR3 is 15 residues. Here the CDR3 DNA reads TGCGCCAGCAGCCAGATTGGGACAGTTCTTGAAAAACTGTTTTTT. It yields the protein CASSQIGTVLEKLFF.

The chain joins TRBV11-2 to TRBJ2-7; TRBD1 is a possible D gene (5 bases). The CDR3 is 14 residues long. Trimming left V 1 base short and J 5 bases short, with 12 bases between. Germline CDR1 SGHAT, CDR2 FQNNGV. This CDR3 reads CASSLAPGKDEQYF. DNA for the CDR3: TGTGCCAGCAGCTTAGCCCCAGGGAAAGACGAGCAGTACTTC.

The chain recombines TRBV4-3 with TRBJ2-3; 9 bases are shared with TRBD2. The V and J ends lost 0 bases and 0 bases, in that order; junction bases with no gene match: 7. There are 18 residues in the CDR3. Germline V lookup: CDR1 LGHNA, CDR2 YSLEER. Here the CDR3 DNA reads TGCGCCAGCAGCCAAGAACCTAGCGGGGCGACTAGCACAGATACGCAGTATTTT. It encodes CASSQEPSGATSTDTQYF.

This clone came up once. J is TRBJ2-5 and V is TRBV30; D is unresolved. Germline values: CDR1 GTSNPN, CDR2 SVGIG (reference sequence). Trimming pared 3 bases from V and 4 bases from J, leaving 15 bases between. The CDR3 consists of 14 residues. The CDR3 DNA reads TGTGCCTGGAGCCGGGTCTTTCTCAGAGAGACCCAGTACTTC. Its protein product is CAWSRVFLRETQYF.

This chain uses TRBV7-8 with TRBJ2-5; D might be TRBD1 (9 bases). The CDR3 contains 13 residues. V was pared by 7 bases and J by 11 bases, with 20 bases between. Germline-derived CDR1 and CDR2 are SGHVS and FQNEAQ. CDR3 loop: CASNRGREERQYF. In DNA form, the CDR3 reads TGTGCCAGCAACAGGGGGCGGGAGGAAAGGCAGTACTTC.

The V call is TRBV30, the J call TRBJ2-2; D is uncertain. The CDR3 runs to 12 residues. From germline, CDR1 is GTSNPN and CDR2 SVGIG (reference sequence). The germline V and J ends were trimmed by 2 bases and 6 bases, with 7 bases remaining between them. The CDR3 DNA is TGTGCCTGGAGTATGCGGTCCGGGGAGCTGTTTTTT. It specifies CAWSMRSGELFF.

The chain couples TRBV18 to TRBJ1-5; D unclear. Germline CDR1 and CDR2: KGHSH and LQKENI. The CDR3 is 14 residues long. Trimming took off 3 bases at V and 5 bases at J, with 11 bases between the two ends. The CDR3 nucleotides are TGTGCCAGCTCACCGTCTCGGGTAGATCAGCCCCAGCATTTT. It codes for CASSPSRVDQPQHF.

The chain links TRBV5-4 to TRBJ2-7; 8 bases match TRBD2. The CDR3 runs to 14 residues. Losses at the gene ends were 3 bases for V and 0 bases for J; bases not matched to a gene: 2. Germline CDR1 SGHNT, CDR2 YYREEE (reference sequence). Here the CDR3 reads CASSSGLASYEQYF. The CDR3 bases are TGTGCCAGCAGCTCCGGACTAGCCTCCTACGAGCAGTACTTC. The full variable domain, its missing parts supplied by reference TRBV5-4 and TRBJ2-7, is ETGVTQSPTHLIKTRGQQVTLRCSSQSGHNTVSWYQQALGQGPQFIFQYYREEENGRGNFPPRFSGLQFPNYSSELNVNALELDDSALYLCASSSGLASYEQYFGPGTRLTVT.

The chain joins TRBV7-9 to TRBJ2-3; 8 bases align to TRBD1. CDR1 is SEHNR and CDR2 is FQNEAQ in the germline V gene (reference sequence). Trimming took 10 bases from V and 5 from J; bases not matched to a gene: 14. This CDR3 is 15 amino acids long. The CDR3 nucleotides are TGTGCCACCAACTTCGGACAGGGCAAGTTAGATACGCAGTATTTT. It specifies CATNFGQGKLDTQYF. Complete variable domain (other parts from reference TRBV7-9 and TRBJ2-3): DTGVSQNPRHKITKRGQNVTFRCDPISEHNRLYWYRQTLGQGPEFLTYFQNEAQLEKSRLLSDRFSAERPKGSFSTLEIQRTEQGDSAMYLCATNFGQGKLDTQYFGPGTRLTVL.

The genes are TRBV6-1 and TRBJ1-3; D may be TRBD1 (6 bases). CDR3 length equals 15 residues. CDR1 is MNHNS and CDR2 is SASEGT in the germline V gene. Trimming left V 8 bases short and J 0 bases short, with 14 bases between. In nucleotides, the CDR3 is TGTGCCAGCGATGCACAGGGTTACTCTGGAAACACCATATATTTT. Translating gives CASDAQGYSGNTIYF.

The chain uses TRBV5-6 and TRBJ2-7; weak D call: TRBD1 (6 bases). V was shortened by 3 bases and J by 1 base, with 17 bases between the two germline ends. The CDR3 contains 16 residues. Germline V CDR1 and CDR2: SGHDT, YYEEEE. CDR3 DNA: TGTGCCAGCAGCTGGTCTTTGGCAGGGGTATCCTACGAGCAGTACTTC. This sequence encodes CASSWSLAGVSYEQYF. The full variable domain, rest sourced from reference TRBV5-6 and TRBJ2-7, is DAGVTQSPTHLIKTRGQQVTLRCSPKSGHDTVSWYQQALGQGPQFIFQYYEEEERQRGNFPDRFSGHQFPNYSSELNVNALLLGDSALYLCASSWSLAGVSYEQYFGPGTRLTVT.

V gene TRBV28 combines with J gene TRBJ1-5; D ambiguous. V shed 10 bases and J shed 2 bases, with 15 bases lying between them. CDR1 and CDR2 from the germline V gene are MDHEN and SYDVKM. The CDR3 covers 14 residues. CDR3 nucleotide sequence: TGTGCCATCAAGAAACATCGGGGCAATCAGCCCCAGCATTTT. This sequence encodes CAIKKHRGNQPQHF.

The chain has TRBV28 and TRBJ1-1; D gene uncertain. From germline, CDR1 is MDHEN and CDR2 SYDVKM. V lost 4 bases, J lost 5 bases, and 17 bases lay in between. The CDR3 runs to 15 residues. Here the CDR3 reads CASSSFASGRTEAFF. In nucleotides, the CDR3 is TGTGCCAGCAGTTCCTTCGCGTCGGGGAGGACTGAAGCTTTCTTT.

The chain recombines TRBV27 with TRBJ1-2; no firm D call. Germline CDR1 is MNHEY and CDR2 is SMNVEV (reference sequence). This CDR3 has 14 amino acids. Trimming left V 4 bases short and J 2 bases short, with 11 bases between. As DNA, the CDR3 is TGTGCCAGCAGTTCCCCTAGCCACAACTATGGCTACACCTTC. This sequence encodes CASSSPSHNYGYTF.

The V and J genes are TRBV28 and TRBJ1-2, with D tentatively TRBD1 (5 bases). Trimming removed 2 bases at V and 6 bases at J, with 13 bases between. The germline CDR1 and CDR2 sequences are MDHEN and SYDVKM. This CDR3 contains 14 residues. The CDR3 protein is CASSLKIQANGYTF. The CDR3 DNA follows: TGTGCCAGCAGTTTAAAGATACAGGCAAATGGCTACACCTTC.

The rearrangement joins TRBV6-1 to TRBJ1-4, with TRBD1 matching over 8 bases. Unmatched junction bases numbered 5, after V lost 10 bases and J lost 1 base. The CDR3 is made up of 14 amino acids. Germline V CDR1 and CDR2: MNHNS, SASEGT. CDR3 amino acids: CATDRERTNEKLFF. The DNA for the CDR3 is TGTGCCACGGACAGGGAAAGAACTAATGAAAAACTGTTTTTT.

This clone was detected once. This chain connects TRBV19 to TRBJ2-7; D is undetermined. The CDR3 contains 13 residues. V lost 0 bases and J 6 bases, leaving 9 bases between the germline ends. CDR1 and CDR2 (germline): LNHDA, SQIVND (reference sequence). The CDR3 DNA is TGTGCCAGTAGTATAGATTACAGCTTCGAGCAGTACTTC. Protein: CASSIDYSFEQYF.